This T cell receptor (beta chain) was identified during a study of PD-1 blockade in classical Hodgkin lymphoma. Whole-study findings and limits: Patients newly diagnosed and complete responders had comparable baseline diversity. As was reported, newly diagnosed patients showed lower baseline TCR diversity than healthy donors did.

The CDR3 covers 15 residues. Trimming took 6 bases from V and 2 from J; bases not matched to a gene: 2. Germline CDR1 reads ENHRY; CDR2 reads SYGVKD. After autologous stem cell transplantation all patients relapsed, and prior brentuximab vedotin exposure differed between cohorts. Patients' outcomes at their best amounted to complete response, partial response or progressive disease. Notes on this clone: Its antigen is not known.

The data were produced by immunoSEQ multiplex PCR, yet TCRdb's version contains in-frame clones alone and is incomplete. In the table there are about 15,000 clones, roughly 84% of which are singletons. The chain recombines TRBV10-3 with TRBJ2-3; 13 nucleotides match TRBD2. This TCR was sampled from a human donor with classical Hodgkin lymphoma. The sample in question was peripheral blood mononuclear cells (PBMCs), obtained before the second cycle of nivolumab. CDR3 coding DNA: TGTGCCATCAGCGGACTAGCGGGGGACACAGATACGCAGTATTTT. Amino acids: CAISGLAGDTDTQYF.